Given below is one T cell receptor (beta chain) in context. Original processing notes: Estimation of nucleated cell counts was performed using reference gene primer amplification. The table came from immunoSEQ multiplex PCR; TCRdb's copy has only in-frame clones and leaves some out. V and J calls and clone size follow that table, whereas D and trimming were derived from the DNA. Of 250,000 or so clones listed, around 86% are singletons. This entry comes from a study of blood T cell repertoires in COVID-19. Study-level background: Samples of COVID-19 (acute and convalescent) were obtained from the United States, Italy and Spain. The analysed material was cDNA or gDNA that came from T cells, B-cell-depleted T cells, or PBMCs.

Germline loops: CDR1 MNHEY, CDR2 SVGAGI. The CDR3 loop spans 14 amino acids. V lost 10 bases to trimming and J lost 4 bases; unmatched junction nucleotides: 9. Sequenced: peripheral blood. This clonotype originated in a man between 35 and 55 years old with active or convalescent COVID-19. The rearrangement joins TRBV6-5 to TRBJ2-3; 9 positions agree with TRBD2. CDR3 coding DNA: TGTGCCACCCTCACCGCGGGAGGGCCAGATACGCAGTATTTT. It specifies CATLTAGGPDTQYF.